This T cell receptor (beta chain) was retrieved from a study of cytomegalovirus exposure and HLA in healthy donors. Trimming cost V 1 base and J 3 bases; bases outside gene matches: 4. This CDR3 is 18 amino acids long. The germline CDR1 and CDR2 sequences are LGHNA and YSLEER. As concerns this clone: Its target is not known.

The PCR ran on 60 Vbeta and 13 Jbeta primers. The table came from immunoSEQ multiplex PCR; TCRdb's copy has only in-frame clones and leaves some out. Of more than 75,000 clones in the sample, 79% were seen once. Study results and caveats: The study had only CMV serostatus as immune exposure information.

The TCR sequence derives from a man aged 25-45 years in good health and CMV-seronegative. Sequences were obtained from PBMCs. The V gene is TRBV4-3, the J gene TRBJ2-2; TRBD2 matches 14 bases. The DNA for the CDR3 is TGCGCCAGCAGCCAAGCACCGGGACTAGCGGGAGACACCGGGGAGCTGTTTTTT. Protein product: CASSQAPGLAGDTGELFF.